The present TCR beta chain was sequenced within a study of shared clonotypes between healthy human individuals. Terminally differentiated effector memory CD45RA+ cells were excluded from the naive CD8 cells, which were CD45RO-negative and positively selected for CCR7. Some clones are missing from TCRdb's copy, which holds only in-frame ones; the method was immunoSEQ multiplex PCR. Here the sample spans about 1,800,000 clones, about 95% being singletons. The germline CDR1 and CDR2 sequences are SGHDN and FVKESK. The germline V and J ends were trimmed by 0 bases and 5 bases, with 20 bases remaining between them. This CDR3 has 18 amino acids.

The sequence derives from a man between 18 and 29 years old in good health. The chain employs TRBV14 and TRBJ2-1; D not certain. The sequencing sample was made of naive CD8+ T cells sorted from blood. The CDR3 nucleotides read TGTGCCAGCAGCCAAGATTTTGGGGAAGGTGAGGAAGACAATGAGCAGTTCTTC. Its protein product is CASSQDFGEGEEDNEQFF.